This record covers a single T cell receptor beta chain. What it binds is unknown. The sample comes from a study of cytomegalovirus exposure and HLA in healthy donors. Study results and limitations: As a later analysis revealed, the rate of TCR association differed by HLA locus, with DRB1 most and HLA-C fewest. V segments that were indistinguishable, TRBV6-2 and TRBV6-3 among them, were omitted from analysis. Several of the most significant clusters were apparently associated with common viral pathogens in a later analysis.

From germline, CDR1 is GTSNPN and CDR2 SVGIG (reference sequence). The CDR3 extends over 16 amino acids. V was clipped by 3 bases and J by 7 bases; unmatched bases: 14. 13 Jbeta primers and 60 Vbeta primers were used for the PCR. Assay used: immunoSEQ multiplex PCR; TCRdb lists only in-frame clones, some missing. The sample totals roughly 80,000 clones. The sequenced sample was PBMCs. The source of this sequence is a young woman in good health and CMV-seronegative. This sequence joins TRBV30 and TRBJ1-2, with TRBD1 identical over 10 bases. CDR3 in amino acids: CAWSLGDRGWSGGYTF. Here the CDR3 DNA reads TGTGCCTGGAGCCTAGGGGACAGGGGTTGGTCTGGTGGCTACACCTTC.